Listed below are T cell receptor beta chains from one sample, sequenced in a study of cytomegalovirus exposure and HLA in healthy donors. Only in-frame clones appear in the TCRdb table, and some are missing; sequencing was by immunoSEQ multiplex PCR. This sample has around 150,000 clones; 60% to 85% occur once, and the top ten carry approximately 1.8%. Material: PBMCs. Source of these receptors: a female donor in good health and CMV-seropositive. Each CDR3 is given with its conserved first and last residue. D genes are given only for firm matches. A clone size is listed for some rows: how often the clone was seen (once, few, many), or a class if it is expanded.

clone size	V gene	J gene	D gene	CDR3 protein	CDR3 DNA
few	TRBV9	TRBJ2-1	TRBD2	CASSVVAGEYNEQFF	TGTGCCAGCAGCGTAGTAGCGGGAGAATACAATGAGCAGTTCTTC
.	TRBV10-2	TRBJ1-5	.	CASSEVRTASGQPQHF	TGCGCCAGCAGTGAGGTTAGGACAGCCTCGGGTCAGCCCCAGCATTTT
.	TRBV15	TRBJ2-2	.	CATSRDITGELFF	TGTGCCACCAGCAGAGATATCACCGGGGAGCTGTTTTTT
.	TRBV4-1	TRBJ2-7	TRBD2	CASSQWPGLTYEQYF	TGCGCCAGCAGCCAATGGCCGGGACTAACCTACGAGCAGTACTTC
.	TRBV29-1	TRBJ1-1	.	CSVEGDTYEAFF	TGCAGCGTTGAAGGGGACACCTATGAAGCTTTCTTT
.	TRBV30	TRBJ1-2	.	CACQRDNSNYGYTF	TGTGCCTGCCAGCGGGACAACTCTAACTATGGCTACACCTTC
.	TRBV9	TRBJ2-3	.	CASSVSGYSTDTQYF	TGTGCCAGCAGCGTTAGCGGATATAGCACAGATACGCAGTATTTT
few	TRBV29-1	TRBJ2-1	TRBD2	CSVRDYQNNEQFF	TGCAGCGTTCGGGACTACCAAAACAATGAGCAGTTCTTC
.	TRBV28	TRBJ2-7	.	CASSPSGSYEQYF	TGTGCCAGCAGTCCGTCGGGCTCCTACGAGCAGTACTTC
.	TRBV30	TRBJ2-5	.	CAYGHGTLQETQYF	TGTGCCTATGGACACGGGACACTCCAAGAGACCCAGTACTTC